This passage covers 10 T cell receptor beta chains from one sample sequenced in a study of blood T cell repertoires in COVID-19. Data came from immunoSEQ multiplex PCR; TCRdb stores just in-frame clones and leaves some out. The data hold fewer than 300,000 clones, with about nine tenths observed a single time. The sample comprised PBMCs or T cells enriched from blood (not recorded which). These receptors originate from a woman in her 40s with acute COVID-19.

The CDR3 sequence is CASSDSGTDTQYF. Written as DNA, the CDR3 is TGTGCCAGCAGCGATAGCGGCACAGATACGCAGTATTTT. V usage is TRBV5-6 and J usage is TRBJ2-3; tentatively, D is TRBD2 (5 bases). With 4 bases removed from V and 1 base from J, the gap between germline ends came to 7 bases. This CDR3 comprises 13 residues. Germline loops: CDR1 SGHDT, CDR2 YYEEEE.

As to this clone: A read error may be the cause here, since a much bigger clone is one base away. The rearrangement joins TRBV11-2 to TRBJ2-5; 9 bases align to TRBD1. The CDR3 is made up of 13 amino acids. J was trimmed by 5 bases and V by 5 bases; bases with no gene match: 3. Germline loops: CDR1 SGHAT, CDR2 FQNNGV. CDR3 protein: CASSAGQGETQYF. The CDR3 DNA follows: TGTGCCAGCAGCGCTGGACAGGGGGAGACCCAGTACTTC.

This chain uses TRBV7-6 with TRBJ2-3; D unclear. The CDR3 consists of 15 residues. The ends were cut back, 3 bases at V and 0 bases at J, with 10 bases in the middle. The germline V gene has CDR1 SGHVS and CDR2 FNYEAQ. Written as DNA, the CDR3 is TGTGCCAGCAGCTTGCAGTCATTAAGCACAGATACGCAGTATTTT. Its translation is CASSLQSLSTDTQYF.

This chain joins TRBV9 and TRBJ2-1, with 7 bases identical to TRBD2. Germline lookup yields CDR1 SGDLS and CDR2 YYNGEE. The CDR3 loop spans 15 amino acids. The V and J ends lost 3 bases and 7 bases, in that order; junction bases with no gene match: 10. CDR3 amino acids: CASSGGGGLVNEQFF. The CDR3 DNA reads as TGTGCCAGCAGCGGCGGGGGAGGGCTTGTTAATGAGCAGTTCTTC.

The chain couples TRBV7-9 to TRBJ2-1, with 10 bases lining up with TRBD2. This CDR3 is built from 16 residues. The germline CDR1 and CDR2 sequences are SEHNR and FQNEAQ (reference sequence). With V trimmed by 5 bases and J by 1 base, 5 bases remained unmatched. This CDR3 is CASSRSGRGSYNEQFF. For the CDR3, the DNA is TGTGCCAGCAGCAGAAGCGGGAGGGGATCCTACAATGAGCAGTTCTTC.

This clone was detected only a few times. The genes are TRBV5-4 and TRBJ1-2, with D unresolved. Trimming shortened V by 0 bases and J by 0 bases, and 9 bases separated the two germline ends. CDR1 and CDR2 (germline): SGHNT, YYREEE (reference sequence). CDR3 length: 15 amino acids. The CDR3, as DNA: TGTGCCAGCAGCTTGGGGGGAGCCCCTAACTATGGCTACACCTTC. Translating it yields CASSLGGAPNYGYTF.

The V gene is TRBV12-3 or TRBV12-4, the J gene TRBJ1-1; D gene unclear. Trimming shortened V by 5 bases and J by 0 bases, and 7 bases separated the two germline ends. The CDR3 spans 13 residues. In DNA, the CDR3 is TGTGCCAGCAGTCCGGACTTGAACACTGAAGCTTTCTTT. This translates into CASSPDLNTEAFF.

Turning to this clone: The conserved phenylalanine or tryptophan is not found at the CDR3 terminus, so this likely reflects a read error. V gene TRBV28 combines with J gene TRBJ1-2; TRBD1 is a possible D gene (5 bases). CDR3 length equals 11 residues. V gave up 7 bases and J gave up 8 bases, with 11 bases separating them. In germline, CDR1 is MDHEN, CDR2 SYDVKM. CDR3 sequence reads: CASTPGLGYTL. DNA for the CDR3: TGTGCCAGCACCCCAGGGCTAGGCTACACCCTC.

V usage is TRBV28 and J usage is TRBJ1-3; 7 bases align to TRBD1. Per the germline V gene, CDR1 is MDHEN and CDR2 is SYDVKM. V gave up 4 bases and J gave up 8 bases; unmatched junction bases: 14. This CDR3 contains 16 residues. Here the CDR3 reads CASSSGQFQFGYTIYF. The CDR3 region has the DNA TGTGCCAGCAGTTCGGGACAGTTCCAGTTCGGATACACCATATATTTT.

This chain joins TRBV11-3 and TRBJ2-7; TRBD2 matches 8 bases. CDR1 SGHNT and CDR2 YENEEA come from the germline V gene. The junction had 2 bases not matched to a gene; V was cut back by 2 bases and J by 2 bases. The CDR3 loop spans 14 amino acids. The CDR3 spells CASSLTSGPYEQYV. The DNA of the CDR3 is TGTGCCAGCAGCTTAACTAGCGGCCCCTACGAGCAGTACGTC.